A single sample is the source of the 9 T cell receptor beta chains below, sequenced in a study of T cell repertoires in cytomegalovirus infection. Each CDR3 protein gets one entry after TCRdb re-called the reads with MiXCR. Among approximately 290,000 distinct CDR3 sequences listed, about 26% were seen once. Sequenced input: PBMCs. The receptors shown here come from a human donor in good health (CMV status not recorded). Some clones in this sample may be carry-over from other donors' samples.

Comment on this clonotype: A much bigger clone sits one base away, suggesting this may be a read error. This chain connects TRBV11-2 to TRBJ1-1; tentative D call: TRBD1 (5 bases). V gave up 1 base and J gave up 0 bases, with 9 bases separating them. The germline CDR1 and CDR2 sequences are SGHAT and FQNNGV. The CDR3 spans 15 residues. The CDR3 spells CASSLGPGMNTEAFF. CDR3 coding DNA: TGTGCCAGCAGCTTAGGCCCAGGGATGAACACTGAAGCTTTCTTT.

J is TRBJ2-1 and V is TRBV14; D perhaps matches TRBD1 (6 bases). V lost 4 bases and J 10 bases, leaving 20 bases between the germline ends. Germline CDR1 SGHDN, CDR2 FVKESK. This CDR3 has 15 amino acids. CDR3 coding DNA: TGTGCCAGCAGCCGACAACAGAGACAGGATTACGAGCAGTTCTTC. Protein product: CASSRQQRQDYEQFF.

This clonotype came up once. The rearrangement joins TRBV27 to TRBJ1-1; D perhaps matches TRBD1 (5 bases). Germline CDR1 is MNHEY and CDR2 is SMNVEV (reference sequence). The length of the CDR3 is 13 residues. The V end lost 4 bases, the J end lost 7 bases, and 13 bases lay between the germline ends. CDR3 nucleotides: TGTGCCAGCAGTTCCGGACGGACACTTGAAGCTTTCTTT. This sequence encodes CASSSGRTLEAFF.

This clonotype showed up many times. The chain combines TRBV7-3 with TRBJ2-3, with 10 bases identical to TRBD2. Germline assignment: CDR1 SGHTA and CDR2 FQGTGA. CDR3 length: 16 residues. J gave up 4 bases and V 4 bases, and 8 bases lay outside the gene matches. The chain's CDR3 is CASSSSSGGSADTQYF. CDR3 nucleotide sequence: TGTGCCAGCAGCTCTTCTAGCGGGGGATCGGCAGATACGCAGTATTTT.

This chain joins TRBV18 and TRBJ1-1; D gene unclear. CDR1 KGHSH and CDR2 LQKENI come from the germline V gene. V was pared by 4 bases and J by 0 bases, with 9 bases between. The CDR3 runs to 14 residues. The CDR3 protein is CASSRQAMNTEAFF. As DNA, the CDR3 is TGTGCCAGCTCACGTCAGGCTATGAACACTGAAGCTTTCTTT. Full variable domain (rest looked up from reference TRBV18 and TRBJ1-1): NAGVMQNPRHLVRRRGQEARLRCSPMKGHSHVYWYRQLPEEGLKFMVYLQKENIIDESGMPKERFSAEFPKEGPSILRIQQVVRGDSAAYFCASSRQAMNTEAFFGQGTRLTVV.

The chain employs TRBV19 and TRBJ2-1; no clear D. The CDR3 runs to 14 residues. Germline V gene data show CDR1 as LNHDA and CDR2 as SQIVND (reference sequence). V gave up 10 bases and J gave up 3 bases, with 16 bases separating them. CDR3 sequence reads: CATSETNYYNEQFF. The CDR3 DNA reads TGTGCCACGTCAGAGACAAATTACTACAATGAGCAGTTCTTC.

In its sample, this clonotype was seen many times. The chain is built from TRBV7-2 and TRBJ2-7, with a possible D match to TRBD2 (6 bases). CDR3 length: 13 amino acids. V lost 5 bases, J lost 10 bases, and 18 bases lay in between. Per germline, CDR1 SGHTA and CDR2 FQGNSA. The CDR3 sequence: CASSSPGDLSQYF. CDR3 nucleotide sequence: TGTGCCAGCAGCAGTCCGGGAGACCTTTCCCAGTACTTC.

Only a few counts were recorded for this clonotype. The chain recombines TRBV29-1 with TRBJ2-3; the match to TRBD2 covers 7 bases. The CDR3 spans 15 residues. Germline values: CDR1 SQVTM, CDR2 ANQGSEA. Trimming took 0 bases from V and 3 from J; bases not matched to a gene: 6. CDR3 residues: CSVEEAGVGTDTQYF. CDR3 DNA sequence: TGCAGCGTTGAAGAGGCGGGAGTTGGTACAGATACGCAGTATTTT.

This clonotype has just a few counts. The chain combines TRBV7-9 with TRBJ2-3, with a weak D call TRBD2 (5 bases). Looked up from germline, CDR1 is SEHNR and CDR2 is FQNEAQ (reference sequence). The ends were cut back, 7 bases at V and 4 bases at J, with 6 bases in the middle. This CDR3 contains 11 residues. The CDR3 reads CASTGADTQYF. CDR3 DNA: TGTGCCAGCACCGGGGCAGATACGCAGTATTTT.